This T cell receptor beta chain was observed in a study of vaccination effects on CD4 cells after COVID-19. On the study more broadly: Each participant was given two doses of one vaccine (BNT162b2 or mRNA-1273).

Comments on this clone: Its antigen is as yet unknown.

Study results and caveats: Healthy vaccine recipients' vaccine-induced clones were almost all SARS-CoV-2 mono-reactive.

Sequencing followed a ViraFEST assay step that expanded antigen-specific CD4+ T cells with viral peptide pools. Culturing for about 10 days preceded CD4+ T cell isolation. Testing of the vaccine recipients showed negative nucleocapsid antibodies and no prior SARS-CoV-2 infection. Cultures of 2 million or so PBMC per well contained 9 to 10 IU/ml IL-2 plus 10 ug/ml peptides. The CDR3 extends over 15 amino acids. The germline CDR1 and CDR2 sequences are SGHAT and FQDESV (reference sequence). V lost 5 bases to trimming and J lost 1 base; unmatched junction nucleotides: 3. Measured with immunoSEQ multiplex PCR; TCRdb has only the in-frame clones, and not every one. This table holds 20,000 to 25,000 clones, approximately 73% found once.

This sequence originates from a human donor who received a COVID-19 vaccine. The chain employs TRBV11-1 and TRBJ2-7; 12 bases align to TRBD2. The sample was CD4+ T cells from PBMCs cultured with SARS-CoV-2 spike peptides, taken before COVID-19 vaccination. The CDR3, as DNA: TGTGCCAGCAGCCCAGGACTAGCGGGGTCCTACGAGCAGTACTTC. Protein product: CASSPGLAGSYEQYF.